These 3 T cell receptor beta chains originate from one sample sequenced in a study of human T cells and chemical hapten exposure. Time point indicated: patch test 1, 2 weeks after DPC sensitization. Specified treatment: therapeutic diphenylcyclopropenone sensitization with weekly scalp DPC. TCRdb fed the RACE reads into MiXCR, producing one record per CDR3 protein. The table has some 15,000 distinct CDR3 sequences, about 17% seen once. Sequencing used whole blood, obtained in connection with sensitization to the hapten diphenylcyclopropenone (DPC). Receptor source: a woman in her 30s with alopecia areata. Some clones in this sample may be carry-over from other donors' samples.

In this sample, this clonotype turned up a few times. V usage is TRBV4-1 and J usage is TRBJ1-4, with D unresolved. This CDR3 region has 15 residues. Deletions cut 0 bases from V and 4 bases from J, with 9 bases between. Germline values: CDR1 MGHRA, CDR2 YSYEKL. CDR3 sequence: CASSQDRDYNEKLFF. The CDR3 DNA reads as TGCGCCAGCAGCCAAGATCGGGATTATAATGAAAAACTGTTTTTT.

This clonotype was seen repeatedly, ten times or more. J is TRBJ2-1 and V is TRBV29-1; the D is unclear. The germline V and J ends were trimmed by 4 bases and 6 bases, with 16 bases remaining between them. CDR3 size: 14 residues. Germline V gives CDR1 SQVTM, CDR2 ANQGSEA. The CDR3 is CSVGWMVSGNEQFF. CDR3 DNA sequence: TGCAGCGTTGGGTGGATGGTCTCGGGCAATGAGCAGTTCTTC.

Many counts were recorded for this clonotype. This chain connects TRBV7-2 to TRBJ2-7; no reliable D call. Looked up from germline, CDR1 is SGHTA and CDR2 is FQGNSA. The CDR3 has 14 amino acids. Trimming left V 1 base short and J 3 bases short, with 10 bases between. The CDR3 reads CASSLGSSIYEQYF. CDR3 bases: TGTGCCAGCAGCTTAGGGTCTAGTATCTACGAGCAGTACTTC.